This TCR beta chain originates from a study of control samples from healthy donors and cancer patients. The CDR3 consists of 15 residues. Per germline, CDR1 SGHRS and CDR2 YFSETQ. V lost 0 bases to trimming and J lost 0 bases, with 9 bases between them. Assay used: immunoSEQ multiplex PCR; TCRdb lists only in-frame clones, some missing. Among approximately 120,000 clones listed, more than 85% were seen once. The sequence was obtained from a man younger than 30 in good health. Input material: blood. The chain uses TRBV5-1 and TRBJ2-5; D is unresolved. The CDR3 nucleotides are TGCGCCAGCAGCTTGGAGGGTTTGTACCAAGAGACCCAGTACTTC. Its protein is CASSLEGLYQETQYF.